This TCR beta chain was documented in a study of T cells in Graves' hyperthyroidism and ophthalmopathy. Trimming removed 6 bases at V and 0 bases at J, with 12 bases between. Germline loops: CDR1 DFQATT, CDR2 SNEGSKA (reference sequence). The CDR3 contains 14 residues. Study outcomes and limitations: The model foresaw ophthalmopathy a median about 6.5 months prior to onset. Blood also held most thyroid clonotypes expanded beyond 0.001.

Comment on this clonotype: Its antigen is unknown.

Patients were excluded for uncontrolled infection, other autoimmune disease, pregnancy or lactation. Amplified TCR beta CDR3 regions derived from RNA transcripts. The primer set for the first-round RT-PCR of the TCR CDR3 was HTBI. TCRdb called the multiplex PCR reads again in MiXCR, with one record for every CDR3 protein. Of over 500,000 distinct CDR3 sequences in the sample, approximately 49% were seen once. The rearrangement joins TRBV20-1 to TRBJ1-5; D ambiguous. The sequence derives from an adult woman with Graves' disease, either hyperthyroidism or ophthalmopathy (not recorded which). The sample taken for sequencing was peripheral blood or thyroid tissue (not recorded which). CDR3 DNA: TGCAGTGCCCTCCCGGGAGATAGCAATCAGCCCCAGCATTTT. Its protein product is CSALPGDSNQPQHF.